This T cell receptor beta chain is from a study of siplizumab effects on memory and regulatory T cells. Per-sample assaying covered 95,000 to 100,000 TCR templates. TCRdb's copy holds only in-frame clones and misses some; the assay was immunoSEQ multiplex PCR. The repertoire holds approximately 120,000 clones, with approximately 90% as singletons. This clone has just one count. Its antigen is not identified. The CDR3 spans 13 residues. Germline lookup yields CDR1 GTSNPN and CDR2 SVGIG (reference sequence). V lost 6 bases and J 5 bases, leaving 16 bases between the germline ends. General study points: A mean of roughly 70% of mappable alloreactive CD4+ clones were Treg-derived with siplizumab, compared with 25% to 30% in controls. Assignment to unstimulated subsets succeeded for only a minor fraction of the alloreactive clones. Fewer alloreactive sequences mapped to unstimulated CD4+ memory cells under siplizumab.

The chain recombines TRBV30 with TRBJ1-1, with D perhaps TRBD1 (5 bases). The clonotype originates from a human donor in good health. Material: Tregs sorted from blood. This CDR3 is CACRGPIPTEAFF. The CDR3 DNA reads TGTGCCTGCCGGGGCCCTATCCCTACTGAAGCTTTCTTT.